A selection of T cell receptor beta chains follows, all from one sample in a study of blood T cell repertoires in COVID-19. The repertoire was sequenced with immunoSEQ multiplex PCR; TCRdb's copy has only in-frame clones and lacks some. Counted here are roughly 500,000 clones, nearly 90% occurring once; the ten biggest clones make up over 0.7%. Specimen: peripheral blood. The receptors shown here come from a man younger than 30 with COVID-19, enrolled during active disease. Each CDR3 is given with its conserved first and last residue. A D gene is named only where the DNA matches it firmly. Part of the rows lack a size; the others show once, few, many or a class for expanded clones.

>-|TRBV28|-|TRBJ1-5
CASSYTSSNQPQHF
TGTGCCAGCAGTTACACATCCAGCAATCAGCCCCAGCATTTT
>TRBD1|TRBV6-5|-|TRBJ1-2
CASSSMDRGNYGYTF
TGTGCCAGCAGTTCGATGGACAGGGGGAATTATGGCTACACCTTC
>TRBD1|TRBV30|-|TRBJ2-1
CAWNRGSYNEQFF
TGTGCCTGGAACAGGGGTTCCTACAATGAGCAGTTCTTC
>-|TRBV27|-|TRBJ2-3
CASRGAGTDTQYF
TGTGCCAGCCGGGGGGCCGGCACAGATACGCAGTATTTT
>-|TRBV7-9|few|TRBJ2-1
CASSLTGEGKNEQFF
TGTGCCAGCAGCTTGACAGGGGAGGGGAAAAATGAGCAGTTCTTC
>TRBD1|TRBV19|-|TRBJ2-2
CASRTGQGNTGELFF
TGTGCCAGTAGAACGGGACAGGGGAACACCGGGGAGCTGTTTTTT
>TRBD1|TRBV6-5|-|TRBJ1-2
CASSTGGGNGYTF
TGTGCCAGCTCGACAGGGGGAGGAAATGGCTACACCTTC
>-|TRBV9|-|TRBJ2-2
CASSVGLPQGVGELFF
TGTGCCAGCAGCGTCGGACTACCCCAGGGAGTCGGGGAGCTGTTTTTT
>TRBD2|TRBV5-6|-|TRBJ2-5
CASSLLDSGVYQETQYF
TGTGCCAGCAGCTTGCTCGATAGCGGGGTATACCAAGAGACCCAGTACTTC
>TRBD2|TRBV7-3|-|TRBJ2-1
CASSLQGGFNEQFF
TGTGCCAGCAGCCTTCAGGGAGGGTTTAATGAGCAGTTCTTC
>TRBD1|TRBV7-8|-|TRBJ2-3
CASSYGTGAVTDTQYF
TGTGCCAGCAGCTATGGAACAGGGGCGGTCACAGATACGCAGTATTTT
>-|TRBV5-1|-|TRBJ2-2
CASSLEAGGTGELFF
TGCGCCAGCAGCTTGGAAGCCGGGGGCACCGGGGAGCTGTTTTTT
>-|TRBV7-9|-|TRBJ1-6
CASSLSGNDRPLHF
TGTGCCAGCAGCTTATCAGGGAACGACCGTCCCCTCCACTTT
>TRBD1|TRBV6-1|once|TRBJ1-2
CASSETGNYGYTF
TGTGCCAGCAGTGAGACAGGGAACTATGGCTACACCTTC
>TRBD1|TRBV9|-|TRBJ2-3
CASSVTGTGGLDTQYF
TGTGCCAGCAGCGTTACCGGGACAGGGGGCTTGGATACGCAGTATTTT
>TRBD1|TRBV27|once|TRBJ2-7
CASKPPGQGRFRSYEQYF
TGTGCCAGTAAACCCCCGGGACAGGGTAGATTTAGATCCTACGAGCAGTACTTC
>-|TRBV6-5|-|TRBJ1-4
CASSPGDSNEKLFF
TGTGCCAGCAGTCCGGGGGACTCTAATGAAAAACTGTTTTTT
>TRBD2|TRBV28|-|TRBJ2-2
CAIGGTNTGELFF
TGTGCCATCGGGGGGACGAACACCGGGGAGCTGTTTTTT
>-|TRBV30|-|TRBJ2-7
CAWRAGAGRTYEQYF
TGTGCCTGGAGGGCAGGGGCAGGGCGGACCTACGAGCAGTACTTC
>-|TRBV14|-|TRBJ2-5
CASSQGRGLSNQETQYF
TGTGCCAGCAGCCAAGGGAGGGGGCTATCGAACCAAGAGACCCAGTACTTC
>-|TRBV5-4|-|TRBJ1-2
CASSLVGGEANYGYTF
TGTGCCAGCAGCTTGGTAGGTGGGGAGGCTAACTATGGCTACACCTTC
>-|TRBV9|-|TRBJ1-3
CASILPLTGSSGNTIYF
TGTGCCAGCATCTTACCCCTGACGGGGAGCTCTGGAAACACCATATATTTT
>-|TRBV11-3|-|TRBJ2-7
CASSLLSPRDFAYEQYF
TGTGCCAGCAGCTTACTTTCTCCCCGGGACTTCGCCTACGAGCAGTACTTC
>-|TRBV6-5|-|TRBJ1-2
CASRERTVDGYTF
TGTGCCAGCAGAGAGCGGACAGTGGATGGCTACACCTTC
>-|TRBV6-5|-|TRBJ1-1
CASSFTSGGPEAFF
TGTGCCAGCAGCTTCACGTCGGGAGGCCCTGAAGCTTTCTTT
>-|TRBV12-3/TRBV12-4|once|TRBJ2-4
CASSHWSKNIQYF
TGTGCCAGCAGTCACTGGTCCAAAAACATTCAGTACTTC
>-|TRBV19|once|TRBJ1-5
CASEGDYNQPQHF
TGTGCCAGTGAGGGGGATTACAATCAGCCCCAGCATTTT
>-|TRBV6-5|-|TRBJ1-5
CASQLQGSNQPQHF
TGTGCCAGCCAGTTGCAGGGGAGCAATCAGCCCCAGCATTTT
>-|TRBV27|-|TRBJ1-2
CASSGGNGYTF
TGTGCCAGCAGTGGGGGGAATGGCTACACCTTC
>-|TRBV10-1|-|TRBJ2-4
CASSARGASNIQYF
TGCGCCAGCAGTGCCCGCGGAGCCTCAAACATTCAGTACTTC
>TRBD1|TRBV3-1/TRBV3-2|-|TRBJ2-6
CASSHDRGYGANVLTF
TGTGCCAGCAGCCATGACAGGGGGTATGGGGCCAACGTCCTGACTTTC
>-|TRBV7-9|-|TRBJ1-2
CASSFYQGGYGYTF
TGTGCCAGCAGCTTTTACCAGGGCGGCTATGGCTACACCTTC
>-|TRBV11-2|-|TRBJ1-4
CASSLEWRTYRGKLFF
TGTGCCAGCAGCTTAGAGTGGCGGACTTATCGAGGGAAACTGTTTTTT
>-|TRBV29-1|-|TRBJ2-1
CSVEELGAEQFF
TGCAGCGTTGAAGAACTGGGAGCTGAGCAGTTCTTC
>TRBD1|TRBV5-1|once|TRBJ2-7
CASSASGTGVYEQYF
TGCGCCAGCAGCGCGTCCGGGACAGGGGTCTACGAGCAGTACTTC
>-|TRBV18|-|TRBJ2-7
CASSPGTNFYEQYF
TGTGCCAGCTCACCCGGGACAAATTTCTACGAGCAGTACTTC
>TRBD1|TRBV5-8|once|TRBJ2-3
CASSRTGFTDTQYF
TGTGCCAGCAGCCGGACAGGGTTCACAGATACGCAGTATTTT
>-|TRBV30|-|TRBJ2-1
CACYSHSSYNEQFF
TGTGCCTGCTACAGCCATAGCTCCTACAATGAGCAGTTCTTC
>-|TRBV18|-|TRBJ2-3
CASSPPTRGTDTQYF
TGTGCCAGCTCACCACCCACTAGGGGCACAGATACGCAGTATTTT
>TRBD1|TRBV2|-|TRBJ1-1
CASSGTGGGDTEAFF
TGTGCCAGCAGTGGGACAGGGGGCGGTGACACTGAAGCTTTCTTT
>-|TRBV27|-|TRBJ1-5
CASSPTGQPQHF
TGTGCCAGCAGTCCTACAGGGCAGCCCCAGCATTTT
>-|TRBV2|-|TRBJ2-7
CASSPRTPSHEQYF
TGTGCCAGCAGTCCTCGGACACCGAGCCACGAGCAGTACTTC
>-|TRBV6-5|once|TRBJ1-1
CASTFGGGGTEAFF
TGTGCCAGCACGTTCGGGGGTGGTGGGACTGAAGCTTTCTTT
>-|TRBV5-1|-|TRBJ2-3
CASSLSTDTQYF
TGCGCCAGCAGCCTCAGCACAGATACGCAGTATTTT
>TRBD2|TRBV5-5|-|TRBJ2-2
CASSLPAGGVSGELFF
TGTGCCAGCAGCTTGCCAGCGGGGGGGGTTAGCGGGGAGCTGTTTTTT
>-|TRBV4-1|-|TRBJ2-6
CASSQTLTGYSGANVLTF
TGCGCCAGCAGCCAGACCCTCACGGGATACTCTGGGGCCAACGTCCTGACTTTC
>TRBD1|TRBV7-9|-|TRBJ1-2
CASSSGGTVYGYTF
TGTGCCAGCAGCTCGGGGGGGACAGTCTATGGCTACACCTTC
>-|TRBV19|-|TRBJ1-4
CASSPDRLNEKLFF
TGTGCCAGTAGTCCGGACAGACTTAACGAAAAACTGTTTTTT
>-|TRBV3-1/TRBV3-2|-|TRBJ2-6
CASSSRGSGANVLTF
TGTGCCAGCAGCTCACGGGGCTCTGGGGCCAACGTCCTGACTTTC
>-|TRBV24-1|-|TRBJ2-3
CATSDPGLTDTQYF
TGTGCCACCAGTGATCCAGGGTTGACAGATACGCAGTATTTT
>-|TRBV4-1|-|TRBJ1-5
CASSQEEGSNQPQHF
TGCGCCAGCAGCCAAGAGGAGGGTAGCAATCAGCCCCAGCATTTT
>-|TRBV11-2|-|TRBJ2-5
CASSLGPGLQETQYF
TGTGCCAGCAGCTTGGGACCGGGACTGCAAGAGACCCAGTACTTC
>TRBD1|TRBV5-1|-|TRBJ2-2
CASSPWTGGIGELFF
TGCGCCAGCAGCCCCTGGACAGGGGGAATCGGGGAGCTGTTTTTT
>-|TRBV5-4|-|TRBJ2-1
CASSLRSSSYNEQFF
TGTGCCAGCAGCTTGCGGAGCTCCTCCTACAATGAGCAGTTCTTC
>TRBD1|TRBV30|-|TRBJ1-6
CAWRQKQGAKNSPLHF
TGTGCCTGGAGGCAAAAACAGGGGGCCAAAAATTCACCCCTCCACTTT